The 27 T cell receptor beta chains given below trace back to one sample, sequenced in a study of blood T cell repertoires in COVID-19. Produced via immunoSEQ multiplex PCR; TCRdb's table is partial and in-frame only. The sample records about 190,000 clones, less than 90% being singletons. Specimen: peripheral blood. The source of these receptors is a middle-aged woman with acute or convalescent COVID-19.

The chain couples TRBV15 to TRBJ1-1, with TRBD1 matching over 7 bases. This CDR3 is 17 amino acids long. Germline loops: CDR1 LNHNV, CDR2 YYDKDF (reference sequence). Germline trimming cut 1 base from V and 0 bases from J; bases unmatched to any gene: 8. The CDR3 region is CATSRVRGGSLNTEAFF. CDR3 DNA sequence: TGTGCCACCAGCAGAGTTCGAGGGGGCTCCTTGAACACTGAAGCTTTCTTT.

This clone was seen just once. V usage is TRBV7-2 and J usage is TRBJ1-1; the match to TRBD1 covers 12 bases. The ends lost 6 bases at V and 4 bases at J; junction bases unmatched: 6. The CDR3 totals 15 residues. Germline CDR1 and CDR2: SGHTA and FQGNSA. CDR3 sequence (DNA): TGTGCCAGCAGTTTCGGGACAGGGGGCGTCACTGAAGCTTTCTTT. This encodes CASSFGTGGVTEAFF. The whole variable domain, filled in from reference TRBV7-2 and TRBJ1-1, reads GAGVSQSPSNKVTEKGKDVELRCDPISGHTALYWYRQSLGQGLEFLIYFQGNSAPDKSGLPSDRFSAERTGGSVSTLTIQRTQQEDSAVYLCASSFGTGGVTEAFFGQGTRLTVV.

In its sample, this clone was seen many times. The chain uses TRBV27 and TRBJ1-1, with D tentatively TRBD1 (6 bases). Germline loops: CDR1 MNHEY, CDR2 SMNVEV (reference sequence). The CDR3 sequence is 15 residues long. V lost 3 bases, J lost 1 base, and 12 bases lay in between. CDR3 region: CASSLAGTSNTEAFF. The DNA for the CDR3 is TGTGCCAGCAGTTTGGCCGGGACATCGAACACTGAAGCTTTCTTT.

The rearrangement uses TRBV19 and TRBJ2-1, with 7 bases fitting TRBD2. This CDR3 has 16 amino acids. V shed 6 bases and J 2 bases; nucleotides not matched to a gene: 10. The germline CDR1 and CDR2 sequences are LNHDA and SQIVND (reference sequence). The CDR3 sequence is CASSYFGGEPYNEQFF. DNA for the CDR3: TGTGCCAGTAGCTACTTTGGGGGGGAGCCCTACAATGAGCAGTTCTTC. The full variable domain, completed using reference TRBV19 and TRBJ2-1, is DGGITQSPKYLFRKEGQNVTLSCEQNLNHDAMYWYRQDPGQGLRLIYYSQIVNDFQKGDIAEGYSVSREKKESFPLTVTSAQKNPTAFYLCASSYFGGEPYNEQFFGPGTRLTVL.

This clone appeared a single time. The sample contains more than one DNA sequence encoding this CDR3. The chain employs TRBV18 and TRBJ1-6; D possibly corresponds to TRBD1 (5 bases). Trimming pared 6 bases from V and 6 bases from J, leaving 6 bases between. The CDR3 is made up of 12 amino acids. Germline values: CDR1 KGHSH, CDR2 LQKENI. The CDR3 DNA sequence: TGTGCCAGCTCGCAGGGTAATTCACCCCTCCACTTT. Its translation: CASSQGNSPLHF.

V is TRBV28 and J is TRBJ2-1, with D hard to call. The V gene's germline CDR1 is MDHEN and CDR2 SYDVKM. There are 12 residues in the CDR3. V was clipped by 6 bases and J by 6 bases, with 9 bases between them. The CDR3 coding sequence is TGTGCCAGCAGGACGACAAGCAATGAGCAGTTCTTC. As protein: CASRTTSNEQFF.

The count of this clone is one. The chain is built from TRBV6-1 and TRBJ2-7; D unresolved. From germline, CDR1 is MNHNS and CDR2 SASEGT. The CDR3 covers 15 residues. V shed 3 bases and J shed 1 base, with 13 bases lying between them. In nucleotides, the CDR3 is TGTGCCAGCAGTGAGGCAGGTCGAAGGTCCTACGAGCAGTACTTC. Protein sequence: CASSEAGRRSYEQYF.

The chain carries TRBV3-1 (or the pseudogene TRBV3-2) and TRBJ1-2; TRBD1 might be the D (5 bases). V lost 5 bases, J lost 1 base, and 8 bases lay in between. The CDR3 length is 13 residues. CDR1 LGHDT and CDR2 YNNKEL come from the germline V gene (reference sequence). CDR3 DNA sequence: TGTGCCAGCAGCAGCGACAGTAACTATGGCTACACCTTC. This gives the protein CASSSDSNYGYTF.

V usage is TRBV4-1 and J usage is TRBJ2-5; 11 bases are shared with TRBD1. Germline-derived CDR1 and CDR2 are MGHRA and YSYEKL. The ends lost 3 bases at V and 5 bases at J; junction bases unmatched: 5. This CDR3 comprises 15 residues. CDR3 coding DNA: TGCGCCAGCAGCCAGGAGGACAGGGGGCTTGAGACCCAGTACTTC. Translating gives CASSQEDRGLETQYF.

Here the CDR3 DNA reads TGTGCCTGGAACAGAGGGGGCGCGCACCCCCGGGAGACCCAGTACTTC. Amino acids: CAWNRGGAHPRETQYF. This chain uses TRBV30 with TRBJ2-5; 7 bases map to TRBD1. The J segment lost 5 bases and the V segment lost 4 bases, leaving 16 bases of the junction unmatched. Germline V gene data show CDR1 as GTSNPN and CDR2 as SVGIG (reference sequence). The length of the CDR3 is 16 residues.

The V gene is TRBV6-5, the J gene TRBJ1-1; no definite D call. The CDR3 has 13 amino acids. V lost 6 bases and J 4 bases, leaving 12 bases between the germline ends. Germline values: CDR1 MNHEY, CDR2 SVGAGI. CDR3 region: CASSTLTGTEAFF. DNA for the CDR3: TGTGCCAGCAGCACTCTTACGGGCACTGAAGCTTTCTTT.

The chain employs TRBV4-1 and TRBJ2-4; the match to TRBD1 covers 7 bases. CDR1 is MGHRA, CDR2 YSYEKL, per germline. After removal of 2 bases from V and 7 bases from J, the junction contained 5 bases not matched to a gene. The CDR3 spans 14 residues. The CDR3 region is CASSQRQGVNIQYF. The CDR3 DNA sequence: TGCGCCAGCAGCCAACGACAGGGAGTGAACATTCAGTACTTC.

V usage is TRBV12-3 or TRBV12-4 and J usage is TRBJ2-1, with D unresolved. V dropped 2 bases and J dropped 8 bases, with 4 bases sitting between them. The CDR3 has 11 amino acids. The chain's CDR3 is CASSLQYEQFF. CDR3 DNA sequence: TGTGCCAGCAGTTTACAGTATGAGCAGTTCTTC.

This chain links TRBV12-3 or TRBV12-4 with TRBJ2-3; maybe TRBD2 (5 bases). This CDR3 region has 13 residues. Deletions cut 1 base from V and 9 bases from J, with 11 bases between. The DNA for the CDR3 is TGTGCCAGCAGTTTAGGGACGAGGGAGACGCAGTATTTT. Protein: CASSLGTRETQYF.

V and J are TRBV9 and TRBJ2-2; D may be TRBD2 (5 bases). Trimming removed 5 bases from V and 0 bases from J, with 8 bases in between. Germline assignment: CDR1 SGDLS and CDR2 YYNGEE. The CDR3 is made up of 14 amino acids. The DNA for the CDR3 is TGTGCCAGCAGAGCCGGGACGAACACCGGGGAGCTGTTTTTT. Amino acid sequence: CASRAGTNTGELFF.

The chain recombines TRBV18 with TRBJ2-1; TRBD2 might be the D (7 bases). The CDR3 contains 16 residues. V shed 3 bases and J shed 1 base, with 13 bases lying between them. The germline V gene has CDR1 KGHSH and CDR2 LQKENI. The CDR3 spells CASSPTKGGSYNEQFF. The CDR3 bases are TGTGCCAGCTCACCGACAAAGGGGGGGTCCTACAATGAGCAGTTCTTC.

The genes are TRBV2 and TRBJ1-1; D possibly corresponds to TRBD1 (6 bases). V was cut by 6 bases and J by 1 base, with 15 bases left in between. Germline V gene lookup returns CDR1 SNHLY and CDR2 FYNNEI. The CDR3 runs to 15 residues. CDR3 DNA: TGTGCCAGCAGGGGGGCGACCCGGGGGAACACTGAAGCTTTCTTT. Its protein product is CASRGATRGNTEAFF.

The V call is TRBV28, the J call TRBJ2-6, with D possibly TRBD2 on 7 matching bases. Germline V gene lookup returns CDR1 MDHEN and CDR2 SYDVKM. There are 19 residues in the CDR3. The germline V and J ends were trimmed by 5 bases and 0 bases, with 20 bases remaining between them. The CDR3 bases are TGTGCCAGCAGTCCCCTAGGGGGGGTTCCCTCCTCTGGGGCCAACGTCCTGACTTTC. It yields the protein CASSPLGGVPSSGANVLTF.

The chain couples TRBV5-1 to TRBJ2-6; 9 bases match TRBD1. After removal of 0 bases from V and 12 bases from J, the junction contained 7 bases not matched to a gene. The germline gives CDR1 SGHRS, CDR2 YFSETQ. The CDR3 extends over 15 amino acids. CDR3 bases: TGCGCCAGCAGCTTGGGGACAGGGGTGCTTGGCGTCCTGACTTTC. Amino acid sequence: CASSLGTGVLGVLTF.

V and J are TRBV19 and TRBJ1-1; D is unresolved. Germline V CDR1 and CDR2: LNHDA, SQIVND (reference sequence). The V end was cut by 4 bases, the J end by 6 bases, with 18 bases between. This CDR3 contains 15 residues. The CDR3 here is CASSTLLGGRAEAFF. CDR3 in DNA: TGTGCCAGTAGTACCCTCCTTGGAGGAAGAGCTGAAGCTTTCTTT.

This chain connects TRBV14 to TRBJ1-1; 9 nucleotides match TRBD1. Germline CDR1 SGHDN, CDR2 FVKESK. CDR3 length: 14 amino acids. The trim removed 4 bases at V and 4 bases at J, leaving 4 bases unmatched. The CDR3 nucleotides are TGTGCCAGCAGCCTCGCGACAGGGGGCACTGAAGCTTTCTTT. Residues: CASSLATGGTEAFF.

The gene calls are TRBV5-1 and TRBJ1-3; 9 bases align to TRBD1. CDR1 is SGHRS, CDR2 YFSETQ, per germline. There are 15 residues in the CDR3. V lost 3 bases, J lost 2 bases, and 3 bases stayed unmatched. DNA for the CDR3: TGCGCCAGCAGCTCAGGGACAGGGACTGGAAACACCATATATTTT. Its protein product is CASSSGTGTGNTIYF.

The gene calls are TRBV7-2 and TRBJ2-1, with 8 nucleotides matching TRBD2. There are 15 residues in the CDR3. Germline-derived CDR1 and CDR2 are SGHTA and FQGNSA. V was pared by 2 bases and J by 9 bases, with 9 bases of the junction left unmatched. The CDR3 sequence is CASSLYGGAVGEQFF. CDR3 DNA: TGTGCCAGCAGCTTATACGGGGGGGCCGTGGGTGAGCAGTTCTTC.

V gene TRBV28 combines with J gene TRBJ1-4; no definite D call. CDR1 MDHEN and CDR2 SYDVKM come from the germline V gene. The CDR3 contains 21 residues. V gave up 6 bases and J gave up 8 bases, with 37 bases separating them. The CDR3 loop is CASRRKTNSSPFRYSREKLFF. For the CDR3, the DNA is TGTGCCAGCAGACGAAAGACCAACAGCTCCCCGTTTCGTTATTCACGGGAAAAACTGTTTTTT.

This chain connects TRBV7-9 to TRBJ2-1; 9 nucleotides line up with TRBD2. The ends lost 4 bases at V and 4 bases at J; junction bases unmatched: 5. The germline V gene encodes CDR1 SEHNR and CDR2 FQNEAQ (reference sequence). CDR3 length equals 15 residues. The CDR3 loop is CASSSEREVYNEQFF. The CDR3 bases are TGTGCCAGCAGCTCGGAGCGGGAGGTATACAATGAGCAGTTCTTC. The full variable domain, its missing parts supplied by reference TRBV7-9 and TRBJ2-1, is DTGVSQNPRHKITKRGQNVTFRCDPISEHNRLYWYRQTLGQGPEFLTYFQNEAQLEKSRLLSDRFSAERPKGSFSTLEIQRTEQGDSAMYLCASSSEREVYNEQFFGPGTRLTVL.

The CDR3 loop reads CASSGQGWNTEAFF. The CDR3 DNA reads as TGTGCCAGCAGCGGACAGGGTTGGAACACTGAAGCTTTCTTT. V is TRBV9 and J is TRBJ1-1; 7 nucleotides align to TRBD1. This CDR3 is built from 14 residues. With V trimmed by 3 bases and J by 1 base, 3 bases remained unmatched. Germline V gene lookup returns CDR1 SGDLS and CDR2 YYNGEE. Full variable domain (missing parts from reference TRBV9 and TRBJ1-1): DSGVTQTPKHLITATGQRVTLRCSPRSGDLSVYWYQQSLDQGLQFLIQYYNGEERAKGNILERFSAQQFPDLHSELNLSSLELGDSALYFCASSGQGWNTEAFFGQGTRLTVV.

This chain connects TRBV4-1 to TRBJ1-2; D remains unclear. This CDR3 is built from 15 residues. Trimming pared 4 bases from V and 0 bases from J, leaving 12 bases between. CDR1 is MGHRA, CDR2 YSYEKL, per germline. The CDR3 DNA reads as TGCGCCAGCAGCCCTCTTCTTGGCCCTAACTATGGCTACACCTTC. Amino acid sequence: CASSPLLGPNYGYTF.